These 23 T cell receptor beta chains were sequenced from one sample in a study of blood T cell repertoires in COVID-19. Sequenced by immunoSEQ multiplex PCR; TCRdb stores in-frame clones only, minus some. This table holds roughly 16,000 clones, 60% to 80% found once. Sequenced sample: peripheral blood. These TCRs come from a human donor in a cohort sampled during active COVID-19.

The chain uses TRBV3-1 (or the pseudogene TRBV3-2) and TRBJ1-6; D gene unclear. V was shortened by 4 bases and J by 5 bases, with 12 bases between the two germline ends. CDR3 length: 15 amino acids. CDR1 and CDR2 from the germline V gene are LGHDT and YNNKEL (reference sequence). This CDR3 reads CASSRESNHNSPLHF. CDR3 DNA: TGTGCCAGCAGCCGAGAGTCTAACCATAATTCACCCCTCCACTTT.

The chain links TRBV24-1 to TRBJ2-3; TRBD2 agrees at 8 bases. The CDR3 has 14 amino acids. Per the germline V gene, CDR1 is KGHDR and CDR2 is SFDVKD. Trimming at V came to 2 bases and at J to 7 bases, leaving 4 bases not matched to a gene. The CDR3 nucleotides read TGTGCCACCAGTGATTCCAAGCGGGAGAATACGCAGTATTTT. This translates into CATSDSKRENTQYF.

The chain carries TRBV27 and TRBJ2-3; tentatively, D is TRBD1 (6 bases). The CDR3 has 14 residues. V was pared by 3 bases and J by 4 bases, with 11 bases between. Germline assignment: CDR1 MNHEY and CDR2 SMNVEV (reference sequence). The CDR3 is CASSFTGPADTQYF. The DNA of the CDR3 is TGTGCCAGCAGTTTTACAGGGCCCGCAGATACGCAGTATTTT.

V gene TRBV3-1 (or the pseudogene TRBV3-2) combines with J gene TRBJ2-7; 10 bases align to TRBD2. The CDR3 has 14 amino acids. Germline V gives CDR1 LGHDT, CDR2 YNNKEL (reference sequence). V lost 8 bases to trimming and J lost 4 bases; unmatched junction nucleotides: 8. CDR3 bases: TGTGCCAGCGGACAAGCGGGAGGGCAATACGAGCAGTACTTC. Its translation: CASGQAGGQYEQYF.

J is TRBJ2-5 and V is TRBV11-3; 8 bases match TRBD2. V trimming: 5 bases; J trimming: 4 bases; junction bases outside the gene matches: 6. Per germline, CDR1 SGHNT and CDR2 YENEEA. The CDR3 is made up of 14 amino acids. The CDR3 nucleotides are TGTGCCAGCAGCCTCAGCGGGAGAGGAGAGACCCAGTACTTC. Amino acid sequence: CASSLSGRGETQYF.

This clone has just a few counts. The rearrangement uses TRBV19 and TRBJ2-1; D may be TRBD1 (5 bases). Germline CDR1 reads LNHDA; CDR2 reads SQIVND (reference sequence). V lost 4 bases and J lost 3, with 7 bases in between. This CDR3 has 13 residues. The CDR3 DNA reads as TGTGCCAGTAGTAGGGGCCTCTACAATGAGCAGTTCTTC. It is translated as CASSRGLYNEQFF.

This clone has only one observation. This rearrangement joins TRBV12-5 to TRBJ1-5; D gene uncertain. This CDR3 spans 13 amino acids. The germline CDR1 and CDR2 sequences are LGHNT and FRNRAP. Trimming removed 6 bases from V and 6 bases from J, with 12 bases in between. The CDR3 here is CASGVPPGQPQHF. CDR3 DNA: TGTGCTAGTGGCGTGCCGCCGGGTCAGCCCCAGCATTTT. The entire variable domain, with the rest obtained from reference TRBV12-5 and TRBJ1-5, is as follows: DARVTQTPRHKVTEMGQEVTMRCQPILGHNTVFWYRQTMMQGLELLAYFRNRAPLDDSGMPKDRFSAEMPDATLATLKIQPSEPRDSAVYFCASGVPPGQPQHFGDGTRLSIL.

V is TRBV28 and J is TRBJ1-1; no definite D call. The V and J ends lost 6 bases and 1 base respectively, with 15 bases between them. The CDR3 length is 15 residues. Germline CDR1 is MDHEN and CDR2 is SYDVKM. The CDR3 is CASRKEFAGNTEAFF. The CDR3 DNA sequence: TGTGCCAGCAGAAAGGAATTTGCAGGGAACACTGAAGCTTTCTTT. Full variable domain (outside the CDR3, taken from reference TRBV28 and TRBJ1-1): DVKVTQSSRYLVKRTGEKVFLECVQDMDHENMFWYRQDPGLGLRLIYFSYDVKMKEKGDIPEGYSVSREKKERFSLILESASTNQTSMYLCASRKEFAGNTEAFFGQGTRLTVV.

The chain links TRBV9 to TRBJ1-1; the match to TRBD1 covers 8 bases. The ends lost 1 base at V and 11 bases at J; junction bases unmatched: 13. CDR1 SGDLS and CDR2 YYNGEE come from the germline V gene. This CDR3 is 15 amino acids long. This CDR3 reads CASSVSPGQGIRAFF. The CDR3 DNA sequence: TGTGCCAGCAGCGTATCACCCGGACAGGGAATAAGGGCTTTCTTT.

The chain recombines TRBV7-6 with TRBJ2-1; 8 nucleotides align to TRBD1. CDR3 length equals 16 residues. V lost 5 bases to trimming and J lost 4 bases; unmatched junction nucleotides: 10. In germline, CDR1 is SGHVS, CDR2 FNYEAQ. The DNA for the CDR3 is TGTGCCAGCAGCCTTGCGGGGACAGGCGGGTACAATGAGCAGTTCTTC. It yields the protein CASSLAGTGGYNEQFF.

This chain joins TRBV6-1 and TRBJ2-7, with D maybe TRBD2 (6 bases). This CDR3 has 15 amino acids. V was clipped by 3 bases and J by 1 base, with 13 bases between them. Germline lookup yields CDR1 MNHNS and CDR2 SASEGT. Here the CDR3 DNA reads TGTGCCAGCAGTGACGAAGGCGGGGCGTCCTACGAGCAGTACTTC. Translation gives CASSDEGGASYEQYF.

This clone was recorded once. CDR3 residues: CASSRDRGNSPLHF. The CDR3 nucleotides read TGTGCCAGCTCACGCGACAGGGGCAATTCACCCCTCCACTTT. The J gene is TRBJ1-6, the V gene TRBV18; the match to TRBD1 covers 8 bases. Looked up from germline, CDR1 is KGHSH and CDR2 is LQKENI. The ends lost 4 bases at V and 7 bases at J; junction bases unmatched: 3. CDR3 length equals 14 residues.

V and J are TRBV7-2 and TRBJ1-4; 9 bases map to TRBD1. The CDR3 has 15 residues. V lost 3 bases and J lost 7; bases outside the gene matches: 6. Germline V CDR1 and CDR2: SGHTA, FQGNSA. The CDR3 DNA is TGTGCCAGCAGCTTGGGGGGACAGGGAGGTGAAAAACTGTTTTTT. The encoded protein is CASSLGGQGGEKLFF.

The J gene is TRBJ2-1, the V gene TRBV27, with 11 positions matching TRBD2. Germline V gives CDR1 MNHEY, CDR2 SMNVEV (reference sequence). The CDR3 extends over 17 amino acids. With 1 base clipped from V and 8 bases from J, the junction kept 10 bases outside the gene matches. CDR3 bases: TGTGCCAGCAGTTTATTGGGGTTAGCGGGAGGGTGGGATGAGCAGTTCTTC. It specifies CASSLLGLAGGWDEQFF.

The rearrangement joins TRBV12-3 or TRBV12-4 to TRBJ1-2; 9 positions agree with TRBD1. The length of the CDR3 is 13 residues. Trimming removed 5 bases from V and 8 bases from J; junction bases left unmatched: 6. The DNA of the CDR3 is TGTGCCAGCAGTCTTGACAGGGGGGTGGGCTACACCTTC. This translates into CASSLDRGVGYTF.

V and J are TRBV21-1 and TRBJ1-1; the table's D call, TRBD1, has no DNA check behind it. TRBV21-1 is a documented pseudogene. The CDR3 extends over 15 amino acids. The DNA for the CDR3 is TGTGCCAGCAGCAAAACGGGACAGGTAAACACTGAAGCTTTCTTT. The encoded protein is CASSKTGQVNTEAFF.

The V call is TRBV27, the J call TRBJ2-7, with D perhaps TRBD1 (5 bases). Between the trimmed V and J ends, which lost 5 bases and 5 bases, there was a span of 13 bases. CDR3 length: 13 amino acids. The germline V gene encodes CDR1 MNHEY and CDR2 SMNVEV (reference sequence). CDR3 in DNA: TGTGCCAGCAGTACCAGGGTAGGCAACGAGCAGTACTTC. Protein sequence: CASSTRVGNEQYF.

The chain uses TRBV18 and TRBJ2-3; D remains ambiguous. Between the trimmed V and J ends, which lost 2 bases and 2 bases, there was a span of 8 bases. The germline V gene has CDR1 KGHSH and CDR2 LQKENI. The CDR3 has 14 residues. The CDR3, as DNA: TGTGCCAGCTCACCAGGGCAGAACACAGATACGCAGTATTTT. It specifies CASSPGQNTDTQYF.

The chain is built from TRBV5-4 and TRBJ2-5, with a weak D call TRBD1 (7 bases). V was clipped by 4 bases and J by 1 base, with 14 bases between them. Per germline, CDR1 SGHNT and CDR2 YYREEE (reference sequence). This CDR3 spans 15 amino acids. CDR3 DNA sequence: TGTGCCAGCAGCGCCCCAGGGGGGCTCCAAGAGACCCAGTACTTC. Protein sequence: CASSAPGGLQETQYF.

This clone turned up a few times. The V and J genes are TRBV19 and TRBJ2-2; tentatively, D is TRBD2 (6 bases). The CDR3 is 15 residues long. Germline values: CDR1 LNHDA, CDR2 SQIVND (reference sequence). V lost 6 bases and J lost 2, with 13 bases in between. This CDR3 is CASRPQRANTGELFF. The CDR3 nucleotides are TGTGCCAGTAGACCTCAGCGGGCAAACACCGGGGAGCTGTTTTTT.

In its sample, this clone was seen a few times. The genes are TRBV10-3 and TRBJ1-5, with D hard to call. The germline CDR1 and CDR2 sequences are ENHRY and SYGVKD. Between the trimmed V and J ends, which lost 4 bases and 2 bases, there was a span of 9 bases. The CDR3 covers 14 residues. The DNA of the CDR3 is TGTGCCATCAGTGCAGACTTGGGCAATCAGCCCCAGCATTTT. Its protein is CAISADLGNQPQHF.

The chain is built from TRBV6-5 and TRBJ1-2; TRBD1 matches 10 bases. The CDR3 has 13 residues. Germline CDR1 and CDR2: MNHEY and SVGAGI. The V segment lost 8 bases and the J segment 8 bases; nucleotides outside the gene matches: 8. The CDR3 sequence: CASGGTGEEGYTF. CDR3 nucleotide sequence: TGTGCCAGCGGGGGGACAGGGGAGGAAGGCTACACCTTC.

The CDR3 region has the DNA TGCAGTTCTAGCGGGGCAAATGAGCAGTTCTTC. This gives the protein CSSSGANEQFF. This chain connects TRBV29-1 to TRBJ2-1; 9 bases match TRBD2. CDR1 and CDR2 from the germline V gene are SQVTM and ANQGSEA. The CDR3 spans 11 residues.